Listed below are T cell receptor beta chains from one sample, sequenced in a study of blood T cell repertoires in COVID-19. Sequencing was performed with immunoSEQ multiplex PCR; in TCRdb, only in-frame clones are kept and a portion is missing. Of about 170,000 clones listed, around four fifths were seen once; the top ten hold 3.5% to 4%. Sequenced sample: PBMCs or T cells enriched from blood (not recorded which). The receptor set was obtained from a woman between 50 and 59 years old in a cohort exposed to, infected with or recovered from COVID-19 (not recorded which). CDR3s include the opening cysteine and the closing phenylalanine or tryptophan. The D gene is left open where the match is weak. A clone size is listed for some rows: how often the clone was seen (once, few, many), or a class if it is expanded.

CASSLERAGPYEQYF	TGTGCCAGCAGCTTAGAGCGGGCGGGCCCCTACGAGCAGTACTTC	-	TRBV11-1	TRBJ2-7	-
CASSEGGTGYQPQHF	TGTGCCAGCAGTGAAGGTGGGACAGGGTATCAGCCCCAGCATTTT	TRBD1	TRBV6-1	TRBJ1-5	few
CASSLLRGGDTQYF	TGTGCCAGCAGCTTATTGCGGGGAGGAGATACGCAGTATTTT	-	TRBV7-2	TRBJ2-3	-
CASSLVGGAINEKLFF	TGTGCCAGCAGCTTAGTGGGCGGGGCGATAAATGAAAAACTGTTTTTT	-	TRBV7-2	TRBJ1-4	-
CATSRAQSSNTGELFF	TGTGCCACCAGCAGAGCCCAGTCGTCGAACACCGGGGAGCTGTTTTTT	-	TRBV15	TRBJ2-2	-
CASSQQIAGGFGETQYF	TGTGCCAGCAGCCAACAGATAGCGGGGGGTTTCGGGGAGACCCAGTACTTC	TRBD2	TRBV4-2	TRBJ2-5	-
CASRTGRIPEAFF	TGTGCCAGCAGGACAGGGCGGATACCTGAAGCTTTCTTT	TRBD1	TRBV6-5	TRBJ1-1	-
CASSPGVSPRNEQFF	TGTGCCAGCAGCCCGGGAGTTAGTCCCCGAAATGAGCAGTTCTTC	-	TRBV9	TRBJ2-1	once
CASRAPTGGGDYGYTF	TGTGCCAGTAGAGCCCCGACAGGGGGCGGGGACTATGGCTACACCTTC	TRBD1	TRBV19	TRBJ1-2	-
CASSLLQGANSPLHF	TGTGCCAGCAGCTTACTACAGGGGGCTAATTCACCCCTCCACTTT	TRBD1	TRBV5-4	TRBJ1-6	few
CASSQGLAGHSYEQYF	TGTGCCAGCAGCCAGGGACTAGCGGGGCACTCCTACGAGCAGTACTTC	TRBD2	TRBV4-2	TRBJ2-7	few
CASSFGSEAFF	TGTGCCAGCAGTTTTGGCTCTGAAGCTTTCTTT	-	TRBV28	TRBJ1-1	-
CASRQLDRNYGYTF	TGTGCCAGTAGACAACTCGACAGAAACTATGGCTACACCTTC	-	TRBV19	TRBJ1-2	once
CASSYVVRRGTGILDGYTF	TGTGCCAGCAGTTACGTTGTCCGGCGGGGGACAGGGATCTTGGATGGCTACACCTTC	TRBD1	TRBV6-2/TRBV6-3	TRBJ1-2	-
CATSRSGGETEAFF	TGTGCCACCAGCAGATCGGGGGGAGAGACTGAAGCTTTCTTT	-	TRBV15	TRBJ1-1	few
CASSPDSPSVDGYTF	TGTGCCAGCAGCCCGGACAGTCCGTCGGTCGATGGCTACACCTTC	-	TRBV3-1/TRBV3-2	TRBJ1-2	medium-sized
CASSLARTAGNTIYF	TGTGCCAGCAGCTTAGCGAGGACAGCTGGAAACACCATATATTTT	-	TRBV5-5	TRBJ1-3	-
CASSQDYRSSYEQYF	TGTGCCAGCAGCCAAGATTACAGGAGCTCCTACGAGCAGTACTTC	-	TRBV3-1/TRBV3-2	TRBJ2-7	-
CATSQGATDTQYF	TGTGCCACGTCACAGGGGGCCACAGATACGCAGTATTTT	TRBD1	TRBV24-1	TRBJ2-3	-
CSVASGGSYSDTQYF	TGCAGCGTTGCCTCCGGCGGCTCCTACTCAGATACGCAGTATTTT	-	TRBV29-1	TRBJ2-3	-
CASSSVGDWIWGAFF	TGTGCCAGCAGTTCCGTCGGGGACTGGATTTGGGGGGCTTTCTTT	-	TRBV6-2/TRBV6-3	TRBJ1-1	-
CASSYSSTGLNEKLFF	TGTGCCAGCAGTTATTCTTCGACAGGCCTTAATGAAAAACTGTTTTTT	-	TRBV6-6	TRBJ1-4	-